The clone carrying this T cell receptor (beta chain) showed up just a few times. The antigen is unknown. Cultured CD4+ T-cell DNA underwent Oncomine TCR Beta short-read sequencing. TCRdb re-called the PCR reads with MiXCR, one entry per CDR3 protein. The table shows roughly 14,000 distinct CDR3 sequences, with about 53% occurring only once. The data stem from a study of vaccination and CD4 T cells after COVID-19. Study outcomes and limitations: The cohort comprised relatively few convalescent patients, and no early post-infection timepoints were analyzed.

As to treatment: roughly 10-day PBMC culture with coronavirus spike peptide pools or control peptides (ViraFEST assay). CDR3 length: 13 residues. The TCR sequence derives from a human donor who had recovered from COVID-19. The V and J genes are TRBV21-1 and TRBJ2-1; the listed D gene, TRBD2, was not tested against the DNA. TRBV21-1 is classified as a pseudogene. The sample in question was CD4+ T cells from blood, cultured in vitro, obtained before SARS-CoV-2 vaccination. CDR3 in amino acids: CASSTSGSNEQFF. The CDR3 nucleotides read TGTGCCAGCAGCACTAGCGGGAGCAATGAGCAGTTCTTC.